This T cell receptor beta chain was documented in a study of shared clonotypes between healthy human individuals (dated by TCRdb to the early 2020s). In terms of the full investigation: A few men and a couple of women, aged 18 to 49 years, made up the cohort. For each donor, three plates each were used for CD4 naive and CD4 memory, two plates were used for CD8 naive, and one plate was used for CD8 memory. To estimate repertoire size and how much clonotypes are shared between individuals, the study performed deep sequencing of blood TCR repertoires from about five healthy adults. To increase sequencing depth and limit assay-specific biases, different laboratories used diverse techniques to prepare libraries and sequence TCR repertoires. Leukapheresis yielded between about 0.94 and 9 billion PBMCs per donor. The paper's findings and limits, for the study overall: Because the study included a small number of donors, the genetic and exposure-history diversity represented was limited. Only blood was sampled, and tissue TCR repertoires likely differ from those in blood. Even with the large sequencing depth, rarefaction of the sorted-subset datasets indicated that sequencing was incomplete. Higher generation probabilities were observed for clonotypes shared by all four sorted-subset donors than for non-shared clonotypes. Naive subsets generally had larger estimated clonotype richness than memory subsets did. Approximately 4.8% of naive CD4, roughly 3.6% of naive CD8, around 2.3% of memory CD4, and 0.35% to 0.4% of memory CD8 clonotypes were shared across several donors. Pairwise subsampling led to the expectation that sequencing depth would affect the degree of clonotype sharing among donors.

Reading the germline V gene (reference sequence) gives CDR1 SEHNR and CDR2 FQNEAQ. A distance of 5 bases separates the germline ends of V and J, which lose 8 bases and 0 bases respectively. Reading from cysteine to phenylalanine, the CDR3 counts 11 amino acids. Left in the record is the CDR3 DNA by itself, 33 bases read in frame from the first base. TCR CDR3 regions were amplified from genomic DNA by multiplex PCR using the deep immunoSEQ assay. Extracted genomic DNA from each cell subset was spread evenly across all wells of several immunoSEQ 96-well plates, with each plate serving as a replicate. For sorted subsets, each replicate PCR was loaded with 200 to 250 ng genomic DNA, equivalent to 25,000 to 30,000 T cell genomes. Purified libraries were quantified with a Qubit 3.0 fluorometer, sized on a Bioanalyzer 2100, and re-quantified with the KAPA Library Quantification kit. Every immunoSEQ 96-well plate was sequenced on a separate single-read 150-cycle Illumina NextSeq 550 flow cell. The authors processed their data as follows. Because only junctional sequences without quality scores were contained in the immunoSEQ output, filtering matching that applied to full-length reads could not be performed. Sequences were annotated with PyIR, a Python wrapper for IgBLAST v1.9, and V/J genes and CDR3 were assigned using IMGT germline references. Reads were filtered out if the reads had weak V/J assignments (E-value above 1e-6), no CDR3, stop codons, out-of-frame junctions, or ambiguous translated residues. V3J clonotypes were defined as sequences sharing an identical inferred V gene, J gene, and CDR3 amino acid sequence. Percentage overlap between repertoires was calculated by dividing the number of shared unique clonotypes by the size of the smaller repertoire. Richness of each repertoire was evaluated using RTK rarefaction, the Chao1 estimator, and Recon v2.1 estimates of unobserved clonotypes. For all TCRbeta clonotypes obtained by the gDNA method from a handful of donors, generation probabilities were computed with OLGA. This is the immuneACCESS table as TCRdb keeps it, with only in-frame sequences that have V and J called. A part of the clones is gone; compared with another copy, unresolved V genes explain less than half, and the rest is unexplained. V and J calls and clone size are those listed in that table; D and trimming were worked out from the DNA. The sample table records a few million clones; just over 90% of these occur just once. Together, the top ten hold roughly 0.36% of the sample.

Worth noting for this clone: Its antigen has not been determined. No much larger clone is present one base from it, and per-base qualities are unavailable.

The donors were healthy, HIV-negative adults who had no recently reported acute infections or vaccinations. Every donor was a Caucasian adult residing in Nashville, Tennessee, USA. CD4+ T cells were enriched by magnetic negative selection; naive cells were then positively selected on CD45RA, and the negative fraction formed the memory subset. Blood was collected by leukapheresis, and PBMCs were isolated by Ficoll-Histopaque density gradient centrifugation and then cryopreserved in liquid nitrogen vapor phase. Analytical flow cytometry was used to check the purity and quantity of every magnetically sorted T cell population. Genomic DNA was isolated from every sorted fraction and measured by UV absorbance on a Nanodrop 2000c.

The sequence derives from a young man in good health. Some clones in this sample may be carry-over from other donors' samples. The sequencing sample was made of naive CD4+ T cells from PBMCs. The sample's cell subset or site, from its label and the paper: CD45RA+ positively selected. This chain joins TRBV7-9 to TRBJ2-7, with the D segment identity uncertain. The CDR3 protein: CASGSSYEQYF. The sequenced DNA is TGTGCCAGCGGATCCTCCTACGAGCAGTACTTC.